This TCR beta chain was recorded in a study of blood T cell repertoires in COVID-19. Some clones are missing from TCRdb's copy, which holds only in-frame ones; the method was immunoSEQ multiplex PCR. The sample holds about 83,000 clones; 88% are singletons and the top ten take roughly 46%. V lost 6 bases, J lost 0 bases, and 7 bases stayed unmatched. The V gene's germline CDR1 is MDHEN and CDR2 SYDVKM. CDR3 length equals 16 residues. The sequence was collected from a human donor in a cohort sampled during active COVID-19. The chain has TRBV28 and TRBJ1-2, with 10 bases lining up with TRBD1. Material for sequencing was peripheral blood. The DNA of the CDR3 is TGTGCCAGCAGGGGGACAGGGGTTGGGCCTAACTATGGCTACACCTTC. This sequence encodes CASRGTGVGPNYGYTF.